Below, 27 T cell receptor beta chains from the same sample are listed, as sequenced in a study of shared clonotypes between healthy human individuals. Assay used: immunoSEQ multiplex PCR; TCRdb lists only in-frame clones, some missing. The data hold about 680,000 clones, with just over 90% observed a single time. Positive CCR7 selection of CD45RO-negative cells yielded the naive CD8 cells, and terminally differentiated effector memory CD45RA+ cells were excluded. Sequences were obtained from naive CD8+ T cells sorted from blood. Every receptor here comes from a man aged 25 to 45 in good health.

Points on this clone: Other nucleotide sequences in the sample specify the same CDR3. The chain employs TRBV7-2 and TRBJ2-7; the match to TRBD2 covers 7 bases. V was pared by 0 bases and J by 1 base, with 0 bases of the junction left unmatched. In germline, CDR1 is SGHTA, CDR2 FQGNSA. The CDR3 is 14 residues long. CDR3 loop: CASSLAGGSYEQYF. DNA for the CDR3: TGTGCCAGCAGCTTAGCGGGAGGGTCCTACGAGCAGTACTTC.

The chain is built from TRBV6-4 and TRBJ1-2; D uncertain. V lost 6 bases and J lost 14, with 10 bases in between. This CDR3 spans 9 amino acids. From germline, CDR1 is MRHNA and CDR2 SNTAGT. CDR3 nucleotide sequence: TGTGCCAGCAGCGACACTAGGACCTTC. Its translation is CASSDTRTF.

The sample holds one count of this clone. The CDR3 bases are TGCGCCAGCAGCCTCACCATCCCAGGGGGGAATGAGCAGTTCTTC. This gives the protein CASSLTIPGGNEQFF. This chain uses TRBV4-1 with TRBJ2-1; weak D call: TRBD1 (7 bases). Trimming removed 4 bases at V and 7 bases at J, with 17 bases between. CDR1 is MGHRA, CDR2 YSYEKL, per germline. This CDR3 is built from 15 residues.

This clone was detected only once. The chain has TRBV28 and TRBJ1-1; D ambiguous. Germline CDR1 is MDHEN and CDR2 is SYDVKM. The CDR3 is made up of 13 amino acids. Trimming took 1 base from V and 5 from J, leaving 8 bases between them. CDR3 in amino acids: CASSLYHVTEAFF. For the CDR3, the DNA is TGTGCCAGCAGTTTATATCACGTTACTGAAGCTTTCTTT. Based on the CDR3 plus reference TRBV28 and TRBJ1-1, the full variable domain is DVKVTQSSRYLVKRTGEKVFLECVQDMDHENMFWYRQDPGLGLRLIYFSYDVKMKEKGDIPEGYSVSREKKERFSLILESASTNQTSMYLCASSLYHVTEAFFGQGTRLTVV.

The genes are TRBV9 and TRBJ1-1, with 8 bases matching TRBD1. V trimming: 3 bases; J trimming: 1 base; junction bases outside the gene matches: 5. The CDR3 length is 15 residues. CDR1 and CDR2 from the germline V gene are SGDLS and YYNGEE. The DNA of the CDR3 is TGTGCCAGCAGCGATACCGGGACAGGGAACACTGAAGCTTTCTTT. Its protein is CASSDTGTGNTEAFF.

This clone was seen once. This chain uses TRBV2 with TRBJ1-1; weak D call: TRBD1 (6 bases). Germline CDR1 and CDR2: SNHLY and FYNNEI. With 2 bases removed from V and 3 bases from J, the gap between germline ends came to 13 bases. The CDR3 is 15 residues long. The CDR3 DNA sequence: TGTGCCAGCAGTGAAATGTCTCAGGGGTACACTGAAGCTTTCTTT. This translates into CASSEMSQGYTEAFF.

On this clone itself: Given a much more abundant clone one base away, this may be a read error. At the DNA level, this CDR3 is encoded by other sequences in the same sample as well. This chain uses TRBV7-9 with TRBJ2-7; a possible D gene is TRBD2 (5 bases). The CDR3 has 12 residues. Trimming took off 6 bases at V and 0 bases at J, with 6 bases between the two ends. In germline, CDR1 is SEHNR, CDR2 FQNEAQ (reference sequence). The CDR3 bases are TGTGCCAGCAGTGGGAGCTCCTACGAGCAGTACTTC. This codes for CASSGSSYEQYF.

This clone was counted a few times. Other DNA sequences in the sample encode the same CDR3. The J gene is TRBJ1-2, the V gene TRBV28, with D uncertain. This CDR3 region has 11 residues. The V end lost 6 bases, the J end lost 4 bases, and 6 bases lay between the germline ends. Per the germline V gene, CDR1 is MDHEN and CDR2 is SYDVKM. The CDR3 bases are TGTGCCAGCAGCACACTCTATGGCTACACCTTC. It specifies CASSTLYGYTF.

The CDR3 loop reads CASSGLAGATSTDTQYF. Here the CDR3 DNA reads TGCGCCAGCAGCGGTCTAGCGGGAGCAACTAGCACAGATACGCAGTATTTT. The V call is TRBV5-1, the J call TRBJ2-3, with 10 bases aligning to TRBD2. The germline V gene has CDR1 SGHRS and CDR2 YFSETQ. This CDR3 contains 17 residues. V dropped 4 bases and J dropped 0; count of bases not matched to a gene: 8.

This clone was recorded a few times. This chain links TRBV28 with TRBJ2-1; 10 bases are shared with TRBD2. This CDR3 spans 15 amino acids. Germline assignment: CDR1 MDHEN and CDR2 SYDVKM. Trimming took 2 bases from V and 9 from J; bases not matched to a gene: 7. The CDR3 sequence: CASSLGLAGVLEQFF. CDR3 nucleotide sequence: TGTGCCAGCAGTTTAGGGCTAGCGGGAGTGCTTGAGCAGTTCTTC.

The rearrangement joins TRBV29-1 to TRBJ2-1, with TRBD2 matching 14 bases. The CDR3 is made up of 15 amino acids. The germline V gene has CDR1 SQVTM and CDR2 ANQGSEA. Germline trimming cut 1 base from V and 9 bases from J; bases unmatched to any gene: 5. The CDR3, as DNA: TGCAGCGTTGAAGGACTAGCGGGAGGGTTTATTGAGCAGTTCTTC. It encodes CSVEGLAGGFIEQFF.

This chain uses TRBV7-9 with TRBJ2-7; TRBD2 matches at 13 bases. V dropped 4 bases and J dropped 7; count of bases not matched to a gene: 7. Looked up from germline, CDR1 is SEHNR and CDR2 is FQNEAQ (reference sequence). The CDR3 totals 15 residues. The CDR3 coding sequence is TGTGCCAGCAGCTCGGGACTAGCGGGGCCCTGGGAGCAGTACTTC. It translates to CASSSGLAGPWEQYF.

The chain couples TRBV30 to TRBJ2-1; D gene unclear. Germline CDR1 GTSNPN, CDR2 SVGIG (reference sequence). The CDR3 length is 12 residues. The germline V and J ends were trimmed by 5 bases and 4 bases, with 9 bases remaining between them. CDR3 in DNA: TGTGCCTGGTCTCCCCTATACAATGAGCAGTTCTTC. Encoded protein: CAWSPLYNEQFF.

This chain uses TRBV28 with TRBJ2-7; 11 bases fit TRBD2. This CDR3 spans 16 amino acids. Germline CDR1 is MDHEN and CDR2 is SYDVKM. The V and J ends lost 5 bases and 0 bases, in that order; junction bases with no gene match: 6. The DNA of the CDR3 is TGTGCCAGCAGTCAAGTAGCGGGAGGGGTCTCCTACGAGCAGTACTTC. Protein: CASSQVAGGVSYEQYF. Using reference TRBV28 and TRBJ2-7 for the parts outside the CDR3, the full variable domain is DVKVTQSSRYLVKRTGEKVFLECVQDMDHENMFWYRQDPGLGLRLIYFSYDVKMKEKGDIPEGYSVSREKKERFSLILESASTNQTSMYLCASSQVAGGVSYEQYFGPGTRLTVT.

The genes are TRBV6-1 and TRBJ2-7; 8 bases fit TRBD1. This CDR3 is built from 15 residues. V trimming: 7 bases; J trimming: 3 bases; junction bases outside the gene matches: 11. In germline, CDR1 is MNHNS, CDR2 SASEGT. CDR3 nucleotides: TGTGCCAGCACCATCATCTGGGGACAGGACTACGAGCAGTACTTC. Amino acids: CASTIIWGQDYEQYF.

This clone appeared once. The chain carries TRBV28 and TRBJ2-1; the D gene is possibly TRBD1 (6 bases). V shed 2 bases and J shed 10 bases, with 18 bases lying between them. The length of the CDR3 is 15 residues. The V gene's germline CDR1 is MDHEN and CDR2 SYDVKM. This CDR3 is CASSLMRGLVGEQFF. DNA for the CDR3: TGTGCCAGCAGTTTAATGAGGGGGTTAGTTGGAGAGCAGTTCTTC.

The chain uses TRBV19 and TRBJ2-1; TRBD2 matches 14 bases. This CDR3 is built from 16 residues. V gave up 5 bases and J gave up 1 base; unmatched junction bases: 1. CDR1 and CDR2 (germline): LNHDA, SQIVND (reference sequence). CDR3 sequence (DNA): TGTGCCAGTAGTTGGACTAGCGGGGGGTCCTACAATGAGCAGTTCTTC. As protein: CASSWTSGGSYNEQFF.

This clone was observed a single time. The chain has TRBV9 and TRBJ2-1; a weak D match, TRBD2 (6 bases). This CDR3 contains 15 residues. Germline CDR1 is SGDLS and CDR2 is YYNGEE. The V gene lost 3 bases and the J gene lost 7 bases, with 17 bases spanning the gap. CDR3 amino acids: CASSAGTALLNEQFF. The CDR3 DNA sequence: TGTGCCAGCAGCGCGGGGACTGCCTTATTGAATGAGCAGTTCTTC.

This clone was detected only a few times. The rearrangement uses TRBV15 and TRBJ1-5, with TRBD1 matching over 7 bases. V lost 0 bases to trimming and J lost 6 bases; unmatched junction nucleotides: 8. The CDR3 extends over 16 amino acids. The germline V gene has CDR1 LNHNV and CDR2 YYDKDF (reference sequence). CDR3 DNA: TGTGCCACCAGCAGAGATGGCATGGACAGGATTCAGCCCCAGCATTTT. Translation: CATSRDGMDRIQPQHF.

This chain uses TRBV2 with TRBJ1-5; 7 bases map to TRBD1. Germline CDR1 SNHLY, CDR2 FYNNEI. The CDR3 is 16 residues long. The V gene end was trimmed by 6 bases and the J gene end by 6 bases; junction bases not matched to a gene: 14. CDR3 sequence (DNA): TGTGCCAGCAGCCTCGAGGGGGCGCGGTGGGGTCAGCCCCAGCATTTT. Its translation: CASSLEGARWGQPQHF.

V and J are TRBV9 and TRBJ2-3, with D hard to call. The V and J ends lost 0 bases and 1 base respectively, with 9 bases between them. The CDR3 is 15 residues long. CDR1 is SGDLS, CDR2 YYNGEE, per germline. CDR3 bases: TGTGCCAGCAGCGTAGTTAGTGGGGGCACAGATACGCAGTATTTT. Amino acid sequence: CASSVVSGGTDTQYF.

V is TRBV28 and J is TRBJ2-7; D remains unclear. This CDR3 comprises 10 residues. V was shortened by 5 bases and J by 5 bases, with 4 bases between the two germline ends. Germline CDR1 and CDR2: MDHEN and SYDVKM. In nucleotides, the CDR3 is TGTGCCAGCAGTCAAAACGAGCAGTACTTC. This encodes CASSQNEQYF.

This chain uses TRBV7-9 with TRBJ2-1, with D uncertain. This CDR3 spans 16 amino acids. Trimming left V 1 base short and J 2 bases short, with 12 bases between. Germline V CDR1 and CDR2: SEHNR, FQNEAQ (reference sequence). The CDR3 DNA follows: TGTGCCAGCAGCTTAGTCCAGGTGTCGACCTACAATGAGCAGTTCTTC. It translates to CASSLVQVSTYNEQFF.

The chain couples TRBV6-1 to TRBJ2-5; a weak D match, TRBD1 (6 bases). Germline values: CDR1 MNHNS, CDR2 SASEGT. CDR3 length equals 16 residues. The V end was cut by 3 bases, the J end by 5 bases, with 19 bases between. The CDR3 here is CASSDGTLQGGETQYF. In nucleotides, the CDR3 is TGTGCCAGCAGTGATGGAACCTTACAGGGCGGCGAGACCCAGTACTTC.

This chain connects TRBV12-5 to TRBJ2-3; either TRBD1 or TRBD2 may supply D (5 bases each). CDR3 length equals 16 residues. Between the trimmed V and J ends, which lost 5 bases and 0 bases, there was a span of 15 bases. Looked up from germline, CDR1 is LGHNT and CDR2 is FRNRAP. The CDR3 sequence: CASGLGDGTSTDTQYF. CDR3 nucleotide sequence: TGTGCTAGTGGTCTTGGAGACGGGACCAGCACAGATACGCAGTATTTT.

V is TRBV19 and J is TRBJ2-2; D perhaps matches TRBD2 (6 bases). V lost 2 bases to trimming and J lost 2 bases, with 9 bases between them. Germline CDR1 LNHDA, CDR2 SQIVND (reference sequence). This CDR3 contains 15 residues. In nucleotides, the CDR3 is TGTGCCAGTAGTATAAGGAGGGACAACACCGGGGAGCTGTTTTTT. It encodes CASSIRRDNTGELFF. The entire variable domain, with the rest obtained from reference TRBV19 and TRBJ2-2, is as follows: DGGITQSPKYLFRKEGQNVTLSCEQNLNHDAMYWYRQDPGQGLRLIYYSQIVNDFQKGDIAEGYSVSREKKESFPLTVTSAQKNPTAFYLCASSIRRDNTGELFFGEGSRLTVL.

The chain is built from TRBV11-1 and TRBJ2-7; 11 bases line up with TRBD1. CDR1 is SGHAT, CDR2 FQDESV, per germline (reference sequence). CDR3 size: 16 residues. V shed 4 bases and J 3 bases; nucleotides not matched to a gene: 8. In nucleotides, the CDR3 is TGTGCCAGCAGCTCCTCTCCGGGACAGGGGGACTACGAGCAGTACTTC. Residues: CASSSSPGQGDYEQYF.